Listed below are T cell receptor beta chains from one sample, sequenced in a study of molecular identifiers for immune sequencing clone quantification. From the PCR reads, TCRdb called clonotypes with MiXCR, one entry per CDR3 protein. The table lists tens of thousands of distinct CDR3 sequences, 25% of them singletons, with 0.75% to 0.9% in the top ten. Material for sequencing was naive CD8+ T cells from blood, with Jurkat cell RNA spiked in. Source of these receptors: a human donor in good health. Some libraries in this study had Jurkat cell RNA spiked in. CDR3s include the opening cysteine and the closing phenylalanine or tryptophan. Each record gives: V gene, D gene, J gene, clone size, CDR3 DNA, CDR3 protein. D genes are given only for firm matches. Rows give clone size only sometimes, using once, few, many, or a class for an expanded clone.

V: TRBV7-9
D: NA
J: TRBJ2-3
size: many
DNA: TGTGCCAGCAGCCCGCCGGGCCGCACAGATACGCAGTATTTT
CDR3: CASSPPGRTDTQYF

V: TRBV29-1
D: TRBD1
J: TRBJ2-7
size: many
DNA: TGCAGCGGGACAGGGGGGGACAGCTCCTACGAGCAGTACTTC
CDR3: CSGTGGDSSYEQYF

V: TRBV29-1
D: TRBD1
J: TRBJ1-1
size: NA
DNA: TGCAGCGTTGGTTCGGACAGGGGGATCTCGGGCACTGAAGCTTTCTTT
CDR3: CSVGSDRGISGTEAFF

V: TRBV28
D: TRBD2
J: TRBJ2-7
size: many
DNA: TGTGCCAGCAGTTCCCGGACTAGCGGTTACGAGCAGTACTTC
CDR3: CASSSRTSGYEQYF

V: TRBV2
D: TRBD1
J: TRBJ1-4
size: many
DNA: TGTGCCAGCAGTACGGGACAGGGGGCGGCTAATGAAAAACTGTTTTTT
CDR3: CASSTGQGAANEKLFF

V: TRBV19
D: TRBD2
J: TRBJ2-1
size: few
DNA: TGTGCCAGCGGAAAGGGCGGGAGGTCCTACAATGAGCAGTTCTTC
CDR3: CASGKGGRSYNEQFF

V: TRBV24-1
D: NA
J: TRBJ1-5
size: NA
DNA: TGTGCCACCAGTGATTCAACAGGGACTCAGCCCCAGCATTTT
CDR3: CATSDSTGTQPQHF

V: TRBV2
D: NA
J: TRBJ1-1
size: few
DNA: TGTGCCAGCAGTTCTTTGTACACTGAAGCTTTCTTT
CDR3: CASSSLYTEAFF

V: TRBV9
D: TRBD1
J: TRBJ1-2
size: NA
DNA: TGTGCCAGCAGTGATGACAGGGTCACTTATTATGGCTACACCTTC
CDR3: CASSDDRVTYYGYTF

V: TRBV7-9
D: NA
J: TRBJ1-1
size: many
DNA: TGTGCCAGCAGCGCAGGTCTCACTGAAGCTTTCTTT
CDR3: CASSAGLTEAFF

V: TRBV4-1
D: NA
J: TRBJ1-1
size: many
DNA: TGCGCCAGCAGCCCCGACAGAATCCCTGAAGCTTTCTTT
CDR3: CASSPDRIPEAFF

V: TRBV28
D: NA
J: TRBJ2-3
size: NA
DNA: TGTGCCAGCAGTACGACAGATCTGTACACAGCTCCGCAGTATTTT
CDR3: CASSTTDLYTAPQYF

V: TRBV4-1
D: TRBD1
J: TRBJ1-1
size: many
DNA: TGCGCCAGCAGCCAAGGGACAGGGGGATACACTGAAGCTTTCTTT
CDR3: CASSQGTGGYTEAFF

V: TRBV6-6
D: NA
J: TRBJ2-5
size: few
DNA: TGTGCCAGCGGCCCGACAGAGGGTGAATGGACCCAGTACTTC
CDR3: CASGPTEGEWTQYF

V: TRBV4-3
D: TRBD1
J: TRBJ2-2
size: NA
DNA: TGCGCCAGCAGCCAAGATCCCGGACAGGGGTTGAACACCGGGGAGCCGTTTTTT
CDR3: CASSQDPGQGLNTGEPFF

V: TRBV11-2
D: NA
J: TRBJ2-1
size: NA
DNA: TGTGCCAGCAGCCGGTTCTTCGGAGACAATGAGCAGTTCTTC
CDR3: CASSRFFGDNEQFF

V: TRBV2
D: TRBD1
J: TRBJ2-1
size: many
DNA: TGTGCCACCAGACAGGGAAGGGGCAATGAGCAGTTCTTC
CDR3: CATRQGRGNEQFF

V: TRBV20-1
D: NA
J: TRBJ1-4
size: many
DNA: TGCAGTGCTTTGGAGGAAAAACTGTTTTTT
CDR3: CSALEEKLFF

V: TRBV9
D: NA
J: TRBJ1-1
size: few
DNA: TGTGCCAGCAGCGATCCAGGGCATACTGAAGCTTTCTTT
CDR3: CASSDPGHTEAFF

V: TRBV12-3/TRBV12-4
D: TRBD1
J: TRBJ1-2
size: NA
DNA: TGTGCCAGCAGTTTAGTATTGGGAGGAGGGGGCGACGATGGCTACACCTTC
CDR3: CASSLVLGGGGDDGYTF

V: TRBV7-2
D: NA
J: TRBJ2-5
size: many
DNA: TGTGCCAGCAGCCGGGACGGGGGCCAAGAGACCCAGTACTTC
CDR3: CASSRDGGQETQYF

V: TRBV27
D: NA
J: TRBJ1-5
size: few
DNA: TGTGCCAGCAGCCCCATTCAGGGGTCGCCCCAGCATTTT
CDR3: CASSPIQGSPQHF

V: TRBV6-1
D: TRBD2
J: TRBJ2-2
size: many
DNA: TGTGCCAGCAACCTAGCGGGAGAATCCGGGGAGCTGTTTTTT
CDR3: CASNLAGESGELFF

V: TRBV28
D: NA
J: TRBJ2-7
size: NA
DNA: TGTGCCACATCTTTTGAGAACGAGCAGTACTTC
CDR3: CATSFENEQYF

V: TRBV27
D: NA
J: TRBJ1-1
size: many
DNA: TGTGCCAGCAGTTTGATGGGGGGCACTGAAGCTTTCTTT
CDR3: CASSLMGGTEAFF

V: TRBV5-1
D: NA
J: TRBJ2-7
size: many
DNA: TGCGCCAGCAGCTTGGATCTGGGGGCGCCCGACGAGCAGTACTTC
CDR3: CASSLDLGAPDEQYF

V: TRBV7-9
D: NA
J: TRBJ1-4
size: many
DNA: TGTGCCAGCGGGTCTCCAGCAACTAATGAAAAACTGTTTTTT
CDR3: CASGSPATNEKLFF

V: TRBV29-1
D: TRBD1
J: TRBJ2-7
size: NA
DNA: TGCAGCGTTGAGGGACAGGGAGCGTTTCACGAGCAGTACTTC
CDR3: CSVEGQGAFHEQYF

V: TRBV12-3/TRBV12-4
D: NA
J: TRBJ1-1
size: many
DNA: TGTGCCAGCAGTCTTGAGAACACTGAAGCTTTCTTT
CDR3: CASSLENTEAFF

V: TRBV30
D: NA
J: TRBJ1-2
size: many
DNA: TGTGCCTGGAGTGTCGGACAGATCTATGGCTACACCTTC
CDR3: CAWSVGQIYGYTF

V: TRBV4-1
D: NA
J: TRBJ1-1
size: few
DNA: TGCGCCAGCAGCCAAGCCTCTTCAGGGAAAGCGAACACTGAAGCTTTCTTT
CDR3: CASSQASSGKANTEAFF

V: TRBV6-2/TRBV6-3
D: NA
J: TRBJ2-5
size: NA
DNA: TGTGCCAGCAGTTACCCAGGGGCGAACAGCCTACCCCAAGAGACCCAGTACTTC
CDR3: CASSYPGANSLPQETQYF

V: TRBV30
D: NA
J: TRBJ2-5
size: NA
DNA: TGTGCCTGGGACAGTGGGGTAGCGGAGACCCAGTACTTC
CDR3: CAWDSGVAETQYF

V: TRBV12-3/TRBV12-4
D: NA
J: TRBJ1-4
size: many
DNA: TGTGCCAGCAGTTTTCCAGGAAATGAAAAACTGTTTTTT
CDR3: CASSFPGNEKLFF

V: TRBV7-9
D: TRBD2
J: TRBJ2-3
size: many
DNA: TGTGCCAGCAGCGCGCTAGCGGGAGGCACAGATACGCAGTATTTT
CDR3: CASSALAGGTDTQYF

V: TRBV12-3/TRBV12-4
D: NA
J: TRBJ2-5
size: few
DNA: TGTGCCAGCAGTTGGGCCCGGGACCACCAAGAGACCCAGTACTTC
CDR3: CASSWARDHQETQYF

V: TRBV4-1
D: NA
J: TRBJ1-5
size: few
DNA: TGCGCCAGCAGCCAAGATGTCGGGACATGGGGGGAAAATCAGCCCCAGCATTTT
CDR3: CASSQDVGTWGENQPQHF

V: TRBV7-9
D: TRBD2
J: TRBJ2-3
size: many
DNA: TGTGCCAGCAGCTCTACCCGACTAGCCCCAGATACGCAGTATTTT
CDR3: CASSSTRLAPDTQYF

V: TRBV7-9
D: NA
J: TRBJ2-3
size: many
DNA: TGTGCCAGCAGCCCCGGGACGATGTACCCAGATACGCAGTATTTT
CDR3: CASSPGTMYPDTQYF

V: TRBV7-6
D: NA
J: TRBJ2-7
size: many
DNA: TGTGCCAGCAGCATGGGACTTGCCTACGAGCAGTACTTC
CDR3: CASSMGLAYEQYF

V: TRBV7-2
D: NA
J: TRBJ1-2
size: many
DNA: TGTGCCAGCATCCCGCGGGCAGGCTATGGCTACACCTTC
CDR3: CASIPRAGYGYTF

V: TRBV12-5
D: NA
J: TRBJ2-7
size: many
DNA: TGTGCTAGTGGTCCGGGACCGTTCTTGCCTATAACTATACCGAGGGACTACGAGCAGTACTTC
CDR3: CASGPGPFLPITIPRDYEQYF

V: TRBV6-2/TRBV6-3
D: NA
J: TRBJ1-1
size: NA
DNA: TGTGCCAGCAGTTACTCGGGGGGGCGAAACACTGAAGCTTTCTTT
CDR3: CASSYSGGRNTEAFF

V: TRBV7-9
D: NA
J: TRBJ2-7
size: few
DNA: TGTGCCAGCAGCTTAGGTTTGGTCGAGCAGTACTTC
CDR3: CASSLGLVEQYF

V: TRBV12-3/TRBV12-4
D: NA
J: TRBJ2-2
size: NA
DNA: TGTGCCAGCAGTTTTTCACTAGATGGCACCGGGGAGCTGTTTTTT
CDR3: CASSFSLDGTGELFF

V: TRBV20-1
D: NA
J: TRBJ2-1
size: few
DNA: TGCAGTGCTAGACAGACGGCCTCCGGCTACAATGAGCAGTTCTTC
CDR3: CSARQTASGYNEQFF

V: TRBV12-3/TRBV12-4
D: NA
J: TRBJ2-7
size: NA
DNA: TGTGCCAGCAGTTTATTGGCCCCCGCCTACGAGCAGTGCTTC
CDR3: CASSLLAPAYEQCF